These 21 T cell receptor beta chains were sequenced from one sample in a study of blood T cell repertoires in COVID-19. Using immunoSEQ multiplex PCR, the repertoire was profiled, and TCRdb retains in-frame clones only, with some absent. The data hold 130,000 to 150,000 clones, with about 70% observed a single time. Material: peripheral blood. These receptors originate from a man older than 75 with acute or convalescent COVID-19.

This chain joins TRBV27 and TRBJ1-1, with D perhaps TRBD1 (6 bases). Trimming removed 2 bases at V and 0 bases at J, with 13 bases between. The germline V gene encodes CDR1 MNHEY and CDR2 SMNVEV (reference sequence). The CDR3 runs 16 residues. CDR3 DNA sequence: TGTGCCAGCAGTTTAGGCAGGGGTTATATGAACACTGAAGCTTTCTTT. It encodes CASSLGRGYMNTEAFF.

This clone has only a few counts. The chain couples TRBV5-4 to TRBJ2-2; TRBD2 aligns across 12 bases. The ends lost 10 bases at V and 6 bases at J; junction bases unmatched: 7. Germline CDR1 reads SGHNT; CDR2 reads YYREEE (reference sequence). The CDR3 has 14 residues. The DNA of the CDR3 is TGTGCCGGGCGGACTAGCGGGGAGGCCGGGGAGCTGTTTTTT. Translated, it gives CAGRTSGEAGELFF.

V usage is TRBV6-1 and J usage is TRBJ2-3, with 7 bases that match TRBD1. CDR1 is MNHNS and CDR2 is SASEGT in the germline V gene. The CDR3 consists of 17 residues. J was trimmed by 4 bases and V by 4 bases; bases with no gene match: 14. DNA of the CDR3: TGTGCCAGCAGTGCCCGGAAGGGGGCAGGGGCCCCAGATACGCAGTATTTT. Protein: CASSARKGAGAPDTQYF.

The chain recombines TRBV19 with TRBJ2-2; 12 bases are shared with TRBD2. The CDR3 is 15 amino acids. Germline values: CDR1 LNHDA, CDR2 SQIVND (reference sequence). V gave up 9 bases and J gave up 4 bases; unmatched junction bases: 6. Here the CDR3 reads CASRLAGVFTGELFF. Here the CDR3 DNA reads TGTGCCAGCCGACTAGCGGGGGTCTTCACCGGGGAGCTGTTTTTT.

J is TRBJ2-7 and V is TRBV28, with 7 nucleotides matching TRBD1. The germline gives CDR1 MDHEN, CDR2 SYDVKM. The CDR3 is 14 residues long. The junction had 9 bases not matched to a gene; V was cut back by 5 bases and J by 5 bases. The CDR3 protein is CASSIVTGVHEQYF. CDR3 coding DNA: TGTGCCAGCAGTATCGTAACAGGGGTTCACGAGCAGTACTTC. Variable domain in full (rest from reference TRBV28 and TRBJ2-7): DVKVTQSSRYLVKRTGEKVFLECVQDMDHENMFWYRQDPGLGLRLIYFSYDVKMKEKGDIPEGYSVSREKKERFSLILESASTNQTSMYLCASSIVTGVHEQYFGPGTRLTVT.

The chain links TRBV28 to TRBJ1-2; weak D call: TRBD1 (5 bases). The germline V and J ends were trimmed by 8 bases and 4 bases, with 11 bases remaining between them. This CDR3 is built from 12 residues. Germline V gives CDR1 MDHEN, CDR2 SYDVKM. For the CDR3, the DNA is TGTGCCAGCTACAGGAACCCCTATGGCTACACCTTC. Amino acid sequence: CASYRNPYGYTF.

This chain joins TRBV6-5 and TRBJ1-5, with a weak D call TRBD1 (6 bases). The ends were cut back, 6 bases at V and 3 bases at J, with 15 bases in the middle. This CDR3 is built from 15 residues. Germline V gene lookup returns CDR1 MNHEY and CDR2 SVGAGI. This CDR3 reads CASSRNRVTNQPQHF. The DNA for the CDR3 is TGTGCCAGCAGCAGAAACAGGGTAACCAATCAGCCCCAGCATTTT.

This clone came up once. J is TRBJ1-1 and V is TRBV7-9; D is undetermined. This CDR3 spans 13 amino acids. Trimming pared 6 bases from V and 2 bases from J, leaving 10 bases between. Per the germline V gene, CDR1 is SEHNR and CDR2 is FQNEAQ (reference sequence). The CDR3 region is CASSYRLNTEAFF. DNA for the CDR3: TGTGCCAGCAGTTACAGATTAAACACTGAAGCTTTCTTT.

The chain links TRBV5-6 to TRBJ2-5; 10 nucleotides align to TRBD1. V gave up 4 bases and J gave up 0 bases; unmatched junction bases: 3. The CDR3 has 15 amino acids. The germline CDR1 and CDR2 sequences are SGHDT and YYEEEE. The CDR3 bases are TGTGCCAGCAGCCGACAGGGGGCCTACCAAGAGACCCAGTACTTC. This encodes CASSRQGAYQETQYF.

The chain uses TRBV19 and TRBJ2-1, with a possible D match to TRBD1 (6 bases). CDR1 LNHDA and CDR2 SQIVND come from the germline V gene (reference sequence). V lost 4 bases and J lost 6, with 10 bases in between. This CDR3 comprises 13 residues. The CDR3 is CASSTNRANEQFF. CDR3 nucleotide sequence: TGTGCCAGTAGTACCAACAGGGCCAATGAGCAGTTCTTC. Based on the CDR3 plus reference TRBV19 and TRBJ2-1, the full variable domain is DGGITQSPKYLFRKEGQNVTLSCEQNLNHDAMYWYRQDPGQGLRLIYYSQIVNDFQKGDIAEGYSVSREKKESFPLTVTSAQKNPTAFYLCASSTNRANEQFFGPGTRLTVL.

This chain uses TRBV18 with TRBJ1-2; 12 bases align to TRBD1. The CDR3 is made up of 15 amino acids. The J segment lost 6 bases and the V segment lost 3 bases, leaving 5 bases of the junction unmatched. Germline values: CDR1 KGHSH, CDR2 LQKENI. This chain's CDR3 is CASSPGTGGVNGYTF. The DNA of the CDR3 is TGTGCCAGCTCACCCGGGACAGGGGGCGTAAATGGCTACACCTTC.

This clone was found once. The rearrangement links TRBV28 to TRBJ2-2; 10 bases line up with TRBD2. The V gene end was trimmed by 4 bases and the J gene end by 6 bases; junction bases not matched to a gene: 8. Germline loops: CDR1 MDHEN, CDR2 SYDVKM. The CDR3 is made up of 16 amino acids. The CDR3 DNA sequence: TGTGCCAGCAGTTCGCCGCGAGCGGGGGGGCCCGGGGAGCTGTTTTTT. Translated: CASSSPRAGGPGELFF. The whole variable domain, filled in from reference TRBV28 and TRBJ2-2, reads DVKVTQSSRYLVKRTGEKVFLECVQDMDHENMFWYRQDPGLGLRLIYFSYDVKMKEKGDIPEGYSVSREKKERFSLILESASTNQTSMYLCASSSPRAGGPGELFFGEGSRLTVL.

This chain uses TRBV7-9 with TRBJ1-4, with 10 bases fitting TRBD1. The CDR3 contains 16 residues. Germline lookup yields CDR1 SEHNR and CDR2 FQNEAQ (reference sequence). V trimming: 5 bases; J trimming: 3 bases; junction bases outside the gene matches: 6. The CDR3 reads CASSPTGGASNEKLFF. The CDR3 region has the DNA TGTGCCAGCAGCCCGACAGGGGGCGCCTCTAATGAAAAACTGTTTTTT.

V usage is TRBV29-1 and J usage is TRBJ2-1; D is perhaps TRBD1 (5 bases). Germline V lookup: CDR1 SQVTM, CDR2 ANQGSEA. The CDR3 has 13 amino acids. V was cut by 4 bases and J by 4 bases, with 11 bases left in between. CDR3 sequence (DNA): TGCAGCGTTGTCGACAGAAAGTACAATGAGCAGTTCTTC. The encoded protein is CSVVDRKYNEQFF.

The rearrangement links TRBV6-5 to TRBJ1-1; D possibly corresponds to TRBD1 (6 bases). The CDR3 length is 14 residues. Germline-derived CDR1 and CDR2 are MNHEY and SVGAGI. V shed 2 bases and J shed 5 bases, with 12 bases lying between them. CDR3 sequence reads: CASSYHDRRTEAFF. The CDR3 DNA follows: TGTGCCAGCAGTTACCACGACAGGCGTACTGAAGCTTTCTTT.

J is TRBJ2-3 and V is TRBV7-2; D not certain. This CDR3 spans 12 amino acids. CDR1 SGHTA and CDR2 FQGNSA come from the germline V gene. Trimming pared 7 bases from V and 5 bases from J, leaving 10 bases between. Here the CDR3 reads CASTLSGDTQYF. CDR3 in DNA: TGTGCCAGCACCCTTTCGGGAGATACGCAGTATTTT.

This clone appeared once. The CDR3 is CSVRQGPTYEQYF. The DNA for the CDR3 is TGCAGCGTTCGCCAGGGGCCCACCTACGAGCAGTACTTC. The gene calls are TRBV29-1 and TRBJ2-7; tentative D call: TRBD1 (6 bases). Germline CDR1 is SQVTM and CDR2 is ANQGSEA. CDR3 length equals 13 residues. The V end was cut by 5 bases, the J end by 2 bases, with 13 bases between.

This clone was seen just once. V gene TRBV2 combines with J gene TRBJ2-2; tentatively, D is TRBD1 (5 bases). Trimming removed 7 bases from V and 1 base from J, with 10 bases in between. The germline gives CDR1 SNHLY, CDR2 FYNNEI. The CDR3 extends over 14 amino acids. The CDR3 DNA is TGTGCCAGCAAGGGGCAGGTGAACACCGGGGAGCTGTTTTTT. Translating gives CASKGQVNTGELFF. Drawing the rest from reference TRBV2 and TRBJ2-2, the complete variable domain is EPEVTQTPSHQVTQMGQEVILRCVPISNHLYFYWYRQILGQKVEFLVSFYNNEISEKSEIFDDQFSVERPDGSNFTLKIRSTKLEDSAMYFCASKGQVNTGELFFGEGSRLTVL.

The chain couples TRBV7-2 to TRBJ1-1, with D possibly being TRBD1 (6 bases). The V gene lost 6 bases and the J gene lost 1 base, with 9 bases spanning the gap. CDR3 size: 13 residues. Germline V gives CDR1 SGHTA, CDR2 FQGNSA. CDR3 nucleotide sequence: TGTGCCAGCAGAGTACAGGGGAACACTGAAGCTTTCTTT. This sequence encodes CASRVQGNTEAFF.

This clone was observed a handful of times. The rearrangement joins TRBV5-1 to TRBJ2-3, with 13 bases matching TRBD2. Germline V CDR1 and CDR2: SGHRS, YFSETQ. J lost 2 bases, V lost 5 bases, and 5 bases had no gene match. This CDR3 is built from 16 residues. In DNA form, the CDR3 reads TGCGCCAGCAGGGTGACTAGCGGGGGGAACACAGATACGCAGTATTTT. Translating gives CASRVTSGGNTDTQYF.

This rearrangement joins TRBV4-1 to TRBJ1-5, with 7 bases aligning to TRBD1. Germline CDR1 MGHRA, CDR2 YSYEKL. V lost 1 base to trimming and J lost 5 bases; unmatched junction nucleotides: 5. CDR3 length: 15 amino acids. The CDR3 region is CASSQGEGGYQPQHF. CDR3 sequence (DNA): TGCGCCAGCAGCCAAGGGGAAGGGGGCTATCAGCCCCAGCATTTT.